Listed here are 26 T cell receptor beta chains from one sample, sequenced in a study of blood T cell repertoires in COVID-19. The table came from immunoSEQ multiplex PCR; TCRdb's copy has only in-frame clones and leaves some out. The sample holds 150,000 to 190,000 clones, around 80% seen once. The sample taken for sequencing was PBMCs or T cells enriched from blood (not recorded which). Source of these receptors: a man in his forties or fifties who had recovered from COVID-19.

The CDR3 loop is CASRKGRGAGGPGEQYF. The CDR3 DNA reads TGTGCCAGCAGGAAGGGCCGAGGAGCGGGGGGGCCGGGGGAGCAGTACTTC. This chain uses TRBV2 with TRBJ2-7, with TRBD2 identical over 10 bases. CDR1 and CDR2 (germline): SNHLY, FYNNEI. Trimming cost V 6 bases and J 7 bases; bases outside gene matches: 18. The CDR3 runs 17 residues.

The chain uses TRBV7-3 and TRBJ2-1, with 12 bases aligning to TRBD2. The CDR3 covers 18 residues. CDR1 is SGHTA and CDR2 is FQGTGA in the germline V gene. V was clipped by 4 bases and J by 6 bases; unmatched bases: 13. The DNA of the CDR3 is TGTGCCAGCAGCTATATGACTAGCGGGGGAACAAAGCGCAATGAGCAGTTCTTC. Residues: CASSYMTSGGTKRNEQFF.

The V gene is TRBV5-1, the J gene TRBJ2-3; 15 bases map to TRBD2. The CDR3 runs 20 residues. Losses at the gene ends were 3 bases for V and 4 bases for J; bases not matched to a gene: 15. Germline V gene lookup returns CDR1 SGHRS and CDR2 YFSETQ. CDR3 loop: CASSSIVRTSGGAPPDTQYF. Here the CDR3 DNA reads TGCGCCAGCAGCTCTATCGTAAGGACTAGCGGGGGGGCCCCCCCAGATACGCAGTATTTT.

The V gene is TRBV19, the J gene TRBJ2-5; D possibly corresponds to TRBD2 (6 bases). The CDR3 consists of 15 residues. CDR1 is LNHDA, CDR2 SQIVND, per germline (reference sequence). V lost 3 bases to trimming and J lost 5 bases, with 16 bases between them. DNA of the CDR3: TGTGCCAGTAGTATTTCTCCCGGGGGAAGGGAGACCCAGTACTTC. Encoded protein: CASSISPGGRETQYF. The full variable domain, its missing parts supplied by reference TRBV19 and TRBJ2-5, is DGGITQSPKYLFRKEGQNVTLSCEQNLNHDAMYWYRQDPGQGLRLIYYSQIVNDFQKGDIAEGYSVSREKKESFPLTVTSAQKNPTAFYLCASSISPGGRETQYFGPGTRLLVL.

The rearrangement uses TRBV7-8 and TRBJ2-1; 9 positions match TRBD2. The germline V gene has CDR1 SGHVS and CDR2 FQNEAQ. The J segment lost 8 bases and the V segment lost 1 base, leaving 9 bases of the junction unmatched. This CDR3 has 16 amino acids. The CDR3 loop is CASSLGLRGGRDEQFF. For the CDR3, the DNA is TGTGCCAGCAGCTTAGGACTGCGGGGGGGGCGGGATGAGCAGTTCTTC.

This chain joins TRBV7-9 and TRBJ2-1, with TRBD2 identical over 11 bases. J lost 2 bases, V lost 5 bases, and 2 bases had no gene match. This CDR3 comprises 15 residues. CDR1 SEHNR and CDR2 FQNEAQ come from the germline V gene (reference sequence). As DNA, the CDR3 is TGTGCCAGCAGCCAACTAGCGGGGGCCTACAATGAGCAGTTCTTC. It translates to CASSQLAGAYNEQFF.

The V call is TRBV18, the J call TRBJ2-7; D is ambiguous. The length of the CDR3 is 15 residues. Trimming took 5 bases from V and 0 from J, leaving 14 bases between them. The germline CDR1 and CDR2 sequences are KGHSH and LQKENI. The CDR3: CASSSTEWSSYEQYF. In nucleotides, the CDR3 is TGTGCCAGCTCATCCACCGAGTGGAGCTCCTACGAGCAGTACTTC.

This chain connects TRBV14 to TRBJ2-5; no clear D gene. This CDR3 is built from 16 residues. The V gene lost 4 bases and the J gene lost 2 bases, with 17 bases spanning the gap. Germline V lookup: CDR1 SGHDN, CDR2 FVKESK. The DNA for the CDR3 is TGTGCCAGCAGCCCCGGCCTAAGGAGTGATCAAGAGACCCAGTACTTC. Protein: CASSPGLRSDQETQYF.

V is TRBV7-8 and J is TRBJ1-6, with a possible D match to TRBD1 (5 bases). The CDR3 has 15 residues. Between the trimmed V and J ends, which lost 7 bases and 0 bases, there was a span of 10 bases. Germline loops: CDR1 SGHVS, CDR2 FQNEAQ. CDR3 DNA: TGTGCCAGCACGGGGGGGAGCTCCTATAATTCACCCCTCCACTTT. It is translated as CASTGGSSYNSPLHF. Complete variable domain (other parts from reference TRBV7-8 and TRBJ1-6): GAGVSQSPRYKVAKRGQDVALRCDPISGHVSLFWYQQALGQGPEFLTYFQNEAQLDKSGLPSDRFFAERPEGSVSTLKIQRTQQEDSAVYLCASTGGSSYNSPLHFGNGTRLTVT.

The chain carries TRBV2 and TRBJ1-4; 7 nucleotides agree with TRBD1. CDR1 SNHLY and CDR2 FYNNEI come from the germline V gene. V trimming: 1 base; J trimming: 7 bases; junction bases outside the gene matches: 6. This CDR3 contains 15 residues. The CDR3: CASSEGYRGAEKLFF. CDR3 bases: TGTGCCAGCAGTGAAGGGTACAGGGGAGCTGAAAAACTGTTTTTT.

The chain links TRBV12-3 or TRBV12-4 to TRBJ1-2, with 9 bases matching TRBD1. The CDR3 consists of 13 residues. With 6 bases clipped from V and 3 bases from J, the junction kept 2 bases outside the gene matches. CDR3 residues: CASRQGADYGYTF. CDR3 DNA: TGTGCCAGCAGACAGGGGGCTGACTATGGCTACACCTTC.

This clone was observed a single time. One junction end does not reproduce the germline sequence, and a read error may be involved. The identical CDR3 is also encoded by other nucleotide sequences in the sample. The gene calls are TRBV3-1 (or the pseudogene TRBV3-2) and TRBJ2-7; 8 bases align to TRBD1. Germline assignment: CDR1 LGHDT and CDR2 YNNKEL (reference sequence). The CDR3 has 16 amino acids. As DNA, the CDR3 is TGTGCCAGCAGCCCAGAGGGGACAGGTTACTCCTACGAGCAATACTTC. Its translation: CASSPEGTGYSYEQYF.

Only one count was recorded for this clone. The genes are TRBV9 and TRBJ2-3; tentative D call: TRBD1 (5 bases). Germline CDR1 is SGDLS and CDR2 is YYNGEE. CDR3 length: 14 residues. Trimming pared 4 bases from V and 0 bases from J, leaving 9 bases between. The CDR3 bases are TGTGCCAGCAGCCCGCAGGGAAGCACAGATACGCAGTATTTT. Encoded protein: CASSPQGSTDTQYF.

The chain combines TRBV19 with TRBJ1-5; D possibly corresponds to TRBD1 (6 bases). The germline gives CDR1 LNHDA, CDR2 SQIVND (reference sequence). The CDR3 has 14 residues. With 8 bases removed from V and 3 bases from J, the gap between germline ends came to 14 bases. The CDR3 sequence: CASPDRTFNQPQHF. CDR3 DNA: TGTGCCAGTCCAGACAGGACCTTCAATCAGCCCCAGCATTTT.

The chain is built from TRBV18 and TRBJ2-7; 7 bases agree with TRBD2. The V gene's germline CDR1 is KGHSH and CDR2 LQKENI. V trimming: 0 bases; J trimming: 5 bases; junction bases outside the gene matches: 7. CDR3 length equals 15 residues. The CDR3 region has the DNA TGTGCCAGCTCACCACCCCTGGGCGGGGGAAACGAGCAGTACTTC. This translates into CASSPPLGGGNEQYF.

A note on this clone: The junction does not match germline at one end; this may be a read error. Additional DNA sequences in this sample encode the identical CDR3. The chain carries TRBV7-8 and TRBJ2-2; D not resolved. The germline CDR1 and CDR2 sequences are SGHVS and FQNEAQ. The CDR3 has 11 amino acids. The CDR3 nucleotides read TGTGCTAGCAGCTCTCCCCGGGAGCTGTTTTTT. This sequence encodes CASSSPRELFF.

CDR3 residues: CASSRTGPYEQYF. CDR3 DNA sequence: TGTGCCAGCAGCCGGACAGGGCCCTACGAGCAGTACTTC. The chain carries TRBV6-2 or TRBV6-3 and TRBJ2-7, with 8 bases lining up with TRBD1. Trimming took 6 bases from V and 2 from J; bases not matched to a gene: 3. This CDR3 spans 13 amino acids. The germline gives CDR1 MNHEY, CDR2 SVGEGT.

The chain recombines TRBV3-1 (or the pseudogene TRBV3-2) with TRBJ2-5; 10 bases are shared with TRBD1. CDR3 length: 16 amino acids. The germline gives CDR1 LGHDT, CDR2 YNNKEL (reference sequence). With V trimmed by 3 bases and J by 2 bases, 6 bases remained unmatched. This CDR3 reads CASSQDRGAFQETQYF. CDR3 DNA: TGTGCCAGCAGCCAGGACAGGGGGGCCTTTCAAGAGACCCAGTACTTC.

This clone was seen at least ten times. The chain carries TRBV3-1 (or the pseudogene TRBV3-2) and TRBJ1-5; D ambiguous. CDR1 and CDR2 (germline): LGHDT, YNNKEL (reference sequence). CDR3 length equals 14 residues. Trimming cost V 1 base and J 5 bases, with 9 bases left between them. DNA of the CDR3: TGTGCCAGCAGCCAAGCATTGGCTGATCAGCCCCAGCATTTT. This gives the protein CASSQALADQPQHF.

The V and J genes are TRBV5-4 and TRBJ2-7; 9 bases are a match to TRBD1. CDR3 length: 15 amino acids. The V gene's germline CDR1 is SGHNT and CDR2 YYREEE (reference sequence). Trimming at V came to 4 bases and at J to 5 bases, leaving 10 bases not matched to a gene. The CDR3 DNA follows: TGTGCCAGCAGCGGCGGGACAGGGCGTATCGACGAGCAGTACTTC. It yields the protein CASSGGTGRIDEQYF.

This clone was counted at least ten times. The chain carries TRBV5-6 and TRBJ1-6; the D gene is possibly TRBD1 (6 bases). The V gene lost 2 bases and the J gene lost 0 bases, with 15 bases spanning the gap. Germline CDR1 SGHDT, CDR2 YYEEEE. CDR3 length equals 18 residues. The CDR3 coding sequence is TGTGCCAGCAGCTTTTGGGGGGGCTTCAACTCCTATAATTCACCCCTCCACTTT. Residues: CASSFWGGFNSYNSPLHF.

The chain joins TRBV6-5 to TRBJ1-6, with D hard to call. The CDR3 has 14 amino acids. Trimming cost V 7 bases and J 4 bases, with 11 bases left between them. Germline lookup yields CDR1 MNHEY and CDR2 SVGAGI. CDR3 nucleotide sequence: TGTGCCAGCACATCGGCAGGATATAATTCACCCCTCCACTTT. This codes for CASTSAGYNSPLHF.

This rearrangement joins TRBV7-3 to TRBJ1-3; 11 bases match TRBD1. CDR1 is SGHTA, CDR2 FQGTGA, per germline. V shed 5 bases, J shed 3 bases, and the junction held 6 bases outside the gene matches. This CDR3 has 16 amino acids. CDR3 nucleotides: TGTGCCAGCAGCCCTGGACAGGGGGCAGGTGGAAACACCATATATTTT. This codes for CASSPGQGAGGNTIYF.

The gene calls are TRBV29-1 and TRBJ2-1, with a tentative D call TRBD2 (7 bases). Per the germline V gene, CDR1 is SQVTM and CDR2 is ANQGSEA. The CDR3 sequence is 15 residues long. The V end was cut by 4 bases, the J end by 8 bases, with 21 bases between. CDR3 in DNA: TGCAGCGTTGGAGTGGGGGGGGCTCCAGGGGATGAGCAGTTCTTC. Translating gives CSVGVGGAPGDEQFF.

The rearrangement links TRBV6-5 to TRBJ1-3, with 7 bases that match TRBD1. J gave up 0 bases and V 4 bases, and 3 bases lay outside the gene matches. Germline assignment: CDR1 MNHEY and CDR2 SVGAGI. The CDR3 has 15 amino acids. CDR3 sequence: CASSSDRASGNTIYF. As DNA, the CDR3 is TGTGCCAGCAGTTCCGACAGGGCCTCTGGAAACACCATATATTTT.

This chain connects TRBV4-2 to TRBJ2-3; possible D gene TRBD2, 5 bases. V was pared by 0 bases and J by 4 bases, with 11 bases between. Germline assignment: CDR1 LGHNA and CDR2 YNFKEQ. The length of the CDR3 is 15 residues. CDR3 bases: TGTGCCAGCAGCCAAGACCGGGGTACCTCAGATACGCAGTATTTT. It translates to CASSQDRGTSDTQYF.